Following are 9 T cell receptor beta chains from one sample sequenced in a study of T-cell memory formation after mild COVID-19. TCRdb re-analysed the 5' RACE reads in MiXCR, keeping a single row per CDR3 protein. The repertoire has 90,000 to 120,000 distinct CDR3 sequences, over 15% of them found once; the top ten carry roughly 6%. The sample taken for sequencing was PBMCs or a T cell subset sorted from them (not recorded which). These receptors came from a man between 18 and 35 years old who had mild COVID-19 (a few samples of this study predate the infection). Cell type and time point are not known.

The chain carries TRBV5-6 and TRBJ1-1; a weak D match, TRBD1 (6 bases). This CDR3 contains 14 residues. V was pared by 5 bases and J by 0 bases, with 11 bases between. Per germline, CDR1 SGHDT and CDR2 YYEEEE. The CDR3 nucleotides read TGTGCCAGCAGGCGGGACACTTTGAACACTGAAGCTTTCTTT. Encoded protein: CASRRDTLNTEAFF.

This clonotype has a handful of counts. The CDR3 region is CASSLGGQGGTDTQYF. CDR3 bases: TGCGCCAGCAGCTTGGGTGGACAGGGTGGCACAGATACGCAGTATTTT. This sequence joins TRBV5-1 and TRBJ2-3; 8 nucleotides line up with TRBD1. This CDR3 comprises 16 residues. Germline V gives CDR1 SGHRS, CDR2 YFSETQ. With V trimmed by 0 bases and J by 1 base, 4 bases remained unmatched.

The V and J genes are TRBV5-5 and TRBJ1-3; D is perhaps TRBD1 (5 bases). V shed 5 bases and J shed 5 bases, with 11 bases lying between them. In germline, CDR1 is SGHKS, CDR2 YYEKEE (reference sequence). This CDR3 contains 13 residues. The CDR3 DNA is TGTGCCAGCAGAGACGCAGGGAGAAACACCATATATTTT. Amino acids: CASRDAGRNTIYF.

This clonotype has a handful of counts. V gene TRBV6-2 or TRBV6-3 combines with J gene TRBJ2-5; perhaps TRBD1 as D (5 bases). Germline V lookup: CDR1 MNHEY, CDR2 SVGEGT. V lost 0 bases to trimming and J lost 2 bases, with 22 bases between them. The CDR3 spans 19 residues. CDR3: CASSYSKAAGSSVQETQYF. In DNA form, the CDR3 reads TGTGCCAGCAGTTACTCTAAGGCGGCAGGGTCCAGCGTACAAGAGACCCAGTACTTC.

This chain links TRBV10-3 with TRBJ1-5; 12 positions match TRBD1. The CDR3 consists of 17 residues. Germline CDR1 ENHRY, CDR2 SYGVKD. After removal of 0 bases from V and 6 bases from J, the junction contained 6 bases not matched to a gene. CDR3 protein: CAISESGTGGYGQPQHF. CDR3 coding DNA: TGTGCCATCAGTGAGTCCGGGACAGGGGGCTACGGTCAGCCCCAGCATTTT.

There are a few counts of this clonotype. The rearrangement joins TRBV5-1 to TRBJ2-5; maybe TRBD2 (6 bases). There are 14 residues in the CDR3. Germline values: CDR1 SGHRS, CDR2 YFSETQ. V gave up 4 bases and J gave up 5 bases, with 15 bases separating them. CDR3 sequence (DNA): TGCGCCAGCAGCCCTGGCGGGACCTATGAGACCCAGTACTTC. Amino acids: CASSPGGTYETQYF. Full variable domain (remainder filled in from reference TRBV5-1 and TRBJ2-5): KAGVTQTPRYLIKTRGQQVTLSCSPISGHRSVSWYQQTPGQGLQFLFEYFSETQRNKGNFPGRFSGRQFSNSRSEMNVSTLELGDSALYLCASSPGGTYETQYFGPGTRLLVL.

This clonotype has more than one count but fewer than ten. The genes are TRBV18 and TRBJ1-2; D might be TRBD1 (6 bases). The CDR3 spans 14 residues. Germline CDR1 is KGHSH and CDR2 is LQKENI. V lost 2 bases and J lost 6, with 13 bases in between. The CDR3: CASSPLGQGHGYTF. The DNA for the CDR3 is TGTGCCAGCTCACCATTGGGGCAGGGGCATGGCTACACCTTC. Using reference TRBV18 and TRBJ1-2 for the parts outside the CDR3, the full variable domain is NAGVMQNPRHLVRRRGQEARLRCSPMKGHSHVYWYRQLPEEGLKFMVYLQKENIIDESGMPKERFSAEFPKEGPSILRIQQVVRGDSAAYFCASSPLGQGHGYTFGSGTRLTVV.

In this sample, this clonotype turned up a few times. The chain has TRBV5-1 and TRBJ2-7; 8 bases map to TRBD1. The CDR3 is 15 residues long. V lost 4 bases and J lost 1; bases outside the gene matches: 7. The germline gives CDR1 SGHRS, CDR2 YFSETQ. The CDR3 DNA reads TGCGCCAGCAGCGAATCAGGGGGCAGATCCTACGAGCAGTACTTC. It translates to CASSESGGRSYEQYF.

This clonotype was counted a few times. The V call is TRBV12-3 or TRBV12-4, the J call TRBJ2-5; perhaps D is TRBD1 or TRBD2 (5 bases each). The V and J ends lost 2 bases and 5 bases respectively, with 12 bases between them. The CDR3 extends over 14 amino acids. DNA for the CDR3: TGTGCCAGCAGTTTACGTCTGGGGGACGAGACCCAGTACTTC. Protein sequence: CASSLRLGDETQYF.